The 13 T cell receptor beta chains reported below all come from one sample, sequenced in a study of blood T cell repertoires in COVID-19. Generated by immunoSEQ multiplex PCR, the TCRdb table keeps only in-frame clones and is missing some. The table records over 200,000 clones, about 85% of them present only once. What was sequenced was peripheral blood. The receptors here all came from an elderly woman with acute or convalescent COVID-19.

The V and J genes are TRBV25-1 and TRBJ1-2, with D possibly TRBD1 on 6 matching bases. This CDR3 is 13 amino acids long. Germline-derived CDR1 and CDR2 are MGHDK and SYGVNS. Trimming removed 2 bases at V and 2 bases at J, with 6 bases between. CDR3 coding DNA: TGTGCCAGCAGTGAAACAGGGAACTATGGCTACACCTTC. The encoded protein is CASSETGNYGYTF.

The rearrangement uses TRBV6-5 and TRBJ2-7; TRBD2 matches at 13 bases. Trimming cost V 6 bases and J 6 bases; bases outside gene matches: 5. CDR1 and CDR2 (germline): MNHEY, SVGAGI. The CDR3 sequence is 14 residues long. CDR3 nucleotides: TGTGCCAGCAGCCCGGGACTAGCGGGGCTCGAGCAGTACTTC. The encoded protein is CASSPGLAGLEQYF.

J is TRBJ1-6 and V is TRBV5-1; the D gene is possibly TRBD1 (6 bases). The CDR3 is 14 amino acids. V lost 4 bases and J lost 10, with 15 bases in between. Germline V CDR1 and CDR2: SGHRS, YFSETQ. The DNA of the CDR3 is TGCGCCAGCAGCAGGGAACAGGGTTACTCACCCCTCCACTTT. It codes for CASSREQGYSPLHF.

The chain carries TRBV6-6 and TRBJ1-2; D is uncertain. This CDR3 spans 13 amino acids. Trimming took off 4 bases at V and 3 bases at J, with 9 bases between the two ends. CDR1 and CDR2 from the germline V gene are MNHNY and SVGAGI (reference sequence). CDR3 DNA sequence: TGTGCCAGCAGTTCCAGCGGATACTATGGCTACACCTTC. Its translation: CASSSSGYYGYTF.

The rearrangement joins TRBV2 to TRBJ2-1; 13 bases fit TRBD2. The CDR3 runs to 14 residues. The J segment lost 8 bases and the V segment lost 6 bases, leaving 4 bases of the junction unmatched. The germline V gene encodes CDR1 SNHLY and CDR2 FYNNEI. CDR3 DNA sequence: TGTGCCAGCAGGGGGACTAGCGGGATACATGAGCAGTTCTTC. It yields the protein CASRGTSGIHEQFF.

This rearrangement joins TRBV19 to TRBJ1-5; D is unclear. This CDR3 region has 19 residues. The germline V gene encodes CDR1 LNHDA and CDR2 SQIVND (reference sequence). Deletions cut 5 bases from V and 0 bases from J, with 23 bases between. The CDR3 nucleotides read TGTGCCAGTAGTCGCTCAGGTCTCCATGACCTATATAGCAATCAGCCCCAGCATTTT. This sequence encodes CASSRSGLHDLYSNQPQHF.

The chain has TRBV9 and TRBJ2-1; TRBD2 is a possible D gene (5 bases). The CDR3 runs 16 residues. The V gene's germline CDR1 is SGDLS and CDR2 YYNGEE. V was shortened by 0 bases and J by 7 bases, with 17 bases between the two germline ends. The CDR3: CASSVGLGEGINEQFF. The CDR3 DNA is TGTGCCAGCAGCGTAGGTTTGGGAGAAGGTATAAATGAGCAGTTCTTC. Complete variable domain (other parts from reference TRBV9 and TRBJ2-1): DSGVTQTPKHLITATGQRVTLRCSPRSGDLSVYWYQQSLDQGLQFLIQYYNGEERAKGNILERFSAQQFPDLHSELNLSSLELGDSALYFCASSVGLGEGINEQFFGPGTRLTVL.

The CDR3 reads CASSLRQGSYEQYF. The DNA of the CDR3 is TGTGCCAGCAGCTTACGACAGGGCTCCTACGAGCAGTACTTC. The V and J genes are TRBV7-8 and TRBJ2-7, with TRBD1 matching over 7 bases. The CDR3 is 14 amino acids. V trimming: 2 bases; J trimming: 0 bases; junction bases outside the gene matches: 1. Germline CDR1 and CDR2: SGHVS and FQNEAQ.

V usage is TRBV19 and J usage is TRBJ1-3; no reliable D call. V was cut by 7 bases and J by 0 bases, with 4 bases left in between. Germline values: CDR1 LNHDA, CDR2 SQIVND (reference sequence). This CDR3 is built from 12 residues. The CDR3 DNA reads TGTGCCAGTATGAGCTCTGGAAACACCATATATTTT. Translated: CASMSSGNTIYF.

CDR3 protein: CASRGGPLPYEQYF. DNA for the CDR3: TGTGCCAGCCGGGGGGGCCCTCTCCCCTACGAGCAGTACTTC. The chain recombines TRBV28 with TRBJ2-7; 8 bases agree with TRBD2. CDR3 length: 14 residues. V shed 8 bases, J shed 2 bases, and the junction held 8 bases outside the gene matches. The germline CDR1 and CDR2 sequences are MDHEN and SYDVKM.

The gene calls are TRBV12-3 or TRBV12-4 and TRBJ1-1; tentatively, D is TRBD1 (6 bases). The CDR3 runs 12 residues. Trimming removed 8 bases from V and 0 bases from J, with 7 bases in between. The CDR3 loop reads CASRDMNTEAFF. CDR3 nucleotide sequence: TGTGCCAGCCGGGACATGAACACTGAAGCTTTCTTT.

The chain recombines TRBV3-1 (or the pseudogene TRBV3-2) with TRBJ1-2, with D tentatively TRBD1 (5 bases). Germline-derived CDR1 and CDR2 are LGHDT and YNNKEL (reference sequence). The CDR3 contains 13 residues. The V end lost 0 bases, the J end lost 14 bases, and 16 bases lay between the germline ends. DNA of the CDR3: TGTGCCAGCAGCCAAGAGGTGACAGCACCTGGTACCTTC. Amino acid sequence: CASSQEVTAPGTF.

V and J are TRBV6-1 and TRBJ2-3; D call uncertain. Trimming removed 2 bases at V and 0 bases at J, with 9 bases between. The CDR3 is made up of 15 amino acids. The V gene's germline CDR1 is MNHNS and CDR2 SASEGT. The CDR3 nucleotides are TGTGCCAGCAGTGAACTGGCACATAGCACAGATACGCAGTATTTT. It encodes CASSELAHSTDTQYF.